This TCR beta chain was sequenced for a study of blood T cell repertoires in COVID-19. On the study more broadly: The United States, Italy and Spain were the sources of the acute and convalescent COVID-19 samples. The cDNA or gDNA used as material had been derived from T cells, B-cell-depleted T cells, or PBMCs.

Recruited during active infection, patients (from Seattle) were subsequently followed longitudinally. V was trimmed by 4 bases and J by 2 bases, leaving 10 bases between them. The CDR3 length is 13 residues. Germline loops: CDR1 SGHRS, CDR2 YFSETQ. The authors' processing: Amplification from reference gene primers served as the basis for estimated nucleated cell counts. Clones were read by immunoSEQ multiplex PCR, and TCRdb kept only the in-frame ones, dropping some. V, J and clone size are those of that table, while D and trimming were read from the DNA. There are around 190,000 clones in the sample; nearly 90% occur only once, and roughly a sixth lies in the top ten.

The chain links TRBV5-1 to TRBJ2-7; D possibly corresponds to TRBD1 (6 bases). This sequence originates from a middle-aged man with COVID-19, enrolled during active disease. The sequencing sample was made of peripheral blood. CDR3: CASSRDNTYEQYF. The CDR3 DNA reads TGCGCCAGCAGCCGGGACAACACCTACGAGCAGTACTTC.